This T cell receptor beta chain was sequenced for a study of post-analysis software for immune sequencing data. Findings and limits, study-wide: With TRBV5-6, TRBV5-1 and TRBV20-1 included, about 5 TRBV segments were more frequent in patients than in controls.

Regarding this clonotype: Its specificity is unknown.

cDNA libraries of TCR beta carried unique molecular identifiers. Each CDR3 protein is one row after TCRdb ran MiXCR on the PCR reads. The table has 650,000 to 850,000 distinct CDR3 sequences, approximately 53% seen once. Germline loops: CDR1 SGHVS, CDR2 FQNEAQ. V was pared by 5 bases and J by 6 bases, with 26 bases between. This CDR3 has 19 residues. This chain uses TRBV7-8 with TRBJ2-6, with D tentatively TRBD1 (5 bases). The clonotype comes from a girl aged 10 to 17 with multiple sclerosis. Input material: blood. For the CDR3, the DNA is TGTGCCAGCAGCCGACTGGGGCCAGGGAACCCTCTGGTGGCCAACGTCCTGACTTTC. This encodes CASSRLGPGNPLVANVLTF.